Presented here are 25 T cell receptor beta chains from one specimen sequenced in a study of radiation and T cells in renal cell carcinoma. Time point defined: baseline pretreatment blood. The sample's treatment: 15 Gy SBRT to primary tumor, nephrectomy 4 weeks later. TCRdb keeps only in-frame clones here, not all; method: immunoSEQ multiplex PCR. The top ten clones hold around 4.1% of a sample with roughly 150,000 clones, about 87% of them seen once. Sequencing was performed on blood, taken from a patient whose treatment included radiotherapy and nephrectomy. These receptors were collected from a woman aged 70 to 79 with renal cell carcinoma.

V is TRBV6-1 and J is TRBJ1-6; D not certain. This CDR3 is built from 15 residues. From germline, CDR1 is MNHNS and CDR2 SASEGT. Trimming cost V 1 base and J 4 bases, with 8 bases left between them. CDR3 amino acids: CASSEGALYNSPLHF. The CDR3 bases are TGTGCCAGCAGTGAAGGGGCCCTTTATAATTCACCCCTCCACTTT.

The CDR3 sequence: CASSLKPLNTEAFF. CDR3 nucleotides: TGTGCCAGCAGCTTGAAGCCTTTGAACACTGAAGCTTTCTTT. The J gene is TRBJ1-1, the V gene TRBV7-9; D is uncertain. The germline V gene has CDR1 SEHNR and CDR2 FQNEAQ (reference sequence). Deletions cut 3 bases from V and 0 bases from J, with 8 bases between. There are 14 residues in the CDR3.

V gene TRBV25-1 combines with J gene TRBJ1-4; 12 bases fit TRBD1. Trimming at V came to 4 bases and at J to 10 bases, leaving 7 bases not matched to a gene. The CDR3 totals 15 residues. Germline values: CDR1 MGHDK, CDR2 SYGVNS. The CDR3 DNA reads TGTGCCAGCAGTGCACGGGACAGGGGGCTAAGAAAACTGTTTTTT. Protein product: CASSARDRGLRKLFF.

The rearrangement joins TRBV5-6 to TRBJ2-7, with D possibly TRBD1 on 5 matching bases. This CDR3 is built from 15 residues. V lost 4 bases and J lost 2, with 16 bases in between. The V gene's germline CDR1 is SGHDT and CDR2 YYEEEE. The DNA of the CDR3 is TGTGCCAGCAGCCCAACAAAGACAGTAACCTACGAGCAGTACTTC. Protein sequence: CASSPTKTVTYEQYF.

This CDR3 is CASSPGRSYGYTF. For the CDR3, the DNA is TGCGCCAGCAGTCCCGGGAGAAGCTATGGCTACACCTTC. V usage is TRBV5-1 and J usage is TRBJ1-2; the D is unclear. Germline CDR1 reads SGHRS; CDR2 reads YFSETQ. V shed 5 bases and J shed 4 bases, with 12 bases lying between them. The CDR3 is 13 amino acids.

The chain carries TRBV4-2 and TRBJ2-5; D unresolved. V dropped 4 bases and J dropped 5 bases, with 17 bases sitting between them. The CDR3 consists of 15 residues. Germline CDR1 is LGHNA and CDR2 is YNFKEQ. For the CDR3, the DNA is TGTGCCAGCAGCCCCTCCACGGGCTCTGGGGAGACCCAGTACTTC. Protein: CASSPSTGSGETQYF.

The chain has TRBV9 and TRBJ1-2; 7 bases are a match to TRBD1. J lost 5 bases, V lost 3 bases, and 4 bases had no gene match. The germline V gene encodes CDR1 SGDLS and CDR2 YYNGEE. The CDR3 is 13 amino acids. This chain's CDR3 is CASSAGTAYGYTF. The CDR3, as DNA: TGTGCCAGCAGCGCCGGGACAGCTTATGGCTACACCTTC.

The chain employs TRBV7-3 and TRBJ2-1, with 13 bases identical to TRBD2. From germline, CDR1 is SGHTA and CDR2 FQGTGA. After removal of 5 bases from V and 9 bases from J, the junction contained 16 bases not matched to a gene. The CDR3 covers 18 residues. The CDR3 DNA is TGTGCCAGCAGCGGTACTAGCGGGGGGGCCGGAACCAAAGCTGAGCAGTTCTTC. This encodes CASSGTSGGAGTKAEQFF.

V usage is TRBV30 and J usage is TRBJ1-1; maybe TRBD1 (5 bases). This CDR3 contains 13 residues. Germline CDR1 is GTSNPN and CDR2 is SVGIG (reference sequence). V lost 1 base to trimming and J lost 3 bases, with 9 bases between them. CDR3 in amino acids: CAWSGRGDTEAFF. CDR3 DNA sequence: TGTGCCTGGAGTGGTCGGGGGGACACTGAAGCTTTCTTT.

V gene TRBV7-9 combines with J gene TRBJ1-2; 7 nucleotides agree with TRBD1. The CDR3 consists of 15 residues. The junction had 13 bases not matched to a gene; V was cut back by 1 base and J by 11 bases. Per the germline V gene, CDR1 is SEHNR and CDR2 is FQNEAQ (reference sequence). The CDR3 sequence is CASSLGQGGWLWYTF. The CDR3 DNA follows: TGTGCCAGCAGCTTAGGACAGGGTGGTTGGCTTTGGTACACCTTC.

This rearrangement joins TRBV5-6 to TRBJ2-1, with 9 bases that match TRBD2. The germline CDR1 and CDR2 sequences are SGHDT and YYEEEE. This CDR3 has 15 residues. Trimming at V came to 5 bases and at J to 9 bases, leaving 12 bases not matched to a gene. The DNA for the CDR3 is TGTGCCAGCAGTTCGGCTAGCGGGGTAGGGGGTGAGCAGTTCTTC. As protein: CASSSASGVGGEQFF.

This chain connects TRBV4-3 to TRBJ1-1; D might be TRBD1 (6 bases). This CDR3 has 14 amino acids. CDR1 and CDR2 from the germline V gene are LGHNA and YSLEER. V shed 0 bases and J shed 6 bases, with 11 bases lying between them. CDR3 nucleotide sequence: TGCGCCAGCAGCCAAGATCTGGGGGGCCCTGAAGCTTTCTTT. As protein: CASSQDLGGPEAFF.

This clone was seen only once. This rearrangement joins TRBV18 to TRBJ1-1; the D is unclear. Trimming took 2 bases from V and 0 from J, leaving 7 bases between them. The CDR3 sequence is 14 residues long. Germline CDR1 reads KGHSH; CDR2 reads LQKENI. The CDR3 sequence is CASSPSAVNTEAFF. The CDR3 bases are TGTGCCAGCTCACCAAGCGCCGTGAACACTGAAGCTTTCTTT.

The chain carries TRBV5-4 and TRBJ2-7; TRBD1 matches 8 bases. Germline V CDR1 and CDR2: SGHNT, YYREEE (reference sequence). CDR3 length: 14 residues. Trimming removed 5 bases from V and 4 bases from J; junction bases left unmatched: 8. The CDR3: CASSPGQGRYEQYF. The CDR3 DNA follows: TGTGCCAGCAGTCCTGGACAGGGTCGGTACGAGCAGTACTTC.

The V and J genes are TRBV5-1 and TRBJ1-1; 7 nucleotides match TRBD1. V dropped 3 bases and J dropped 0; count of bases not matched to a gene: 5. CDR1 and CDR2 (germline): SGHRS, YFSETQ. The CDR3 consists of 15 residues. The CDR3 bases are TGCGCCAGCAGCTGGGAGGGACAGATGAACACTGAAGCTTTCTTT. It is translated as CASSWEGQMNTEAFF.

The chain links TRBV5-3 to TRBJ2-1; no definite D call. TRBV5-3 is assigned to the ORF class and has an uncertain function. This CDR3 is built from 17 residues. The V end was cut by 0 bases, the J end by 0 bases, with 13 bases between. The CDR3 spells CARSLGPRRSSYNEQFF. The CDR3 bases are TGTGCCAGAAGCTTGGGACCCCGCAGGTCCTCCTACAATGAGCAGTTCTTC.

The V and J genes are TRBV11-3 and TRBJ1-1, with 9 bases fitting TRBD1. The CDR3 is 14 residues long. V shed 1 base and J 4 bases; nucleotides not matched to a gene: 1. From germline, CDR1 is SGHNT and CDR2 YENEEA. CDR3 residues: CASSLGTGVTEAFF. In DNA form, the CDR3 reads TGTGCCAGCAGCTTAGGGACAGGGGTCACTGAAGCTTTCTTT.

CDR3 in DNA: TGTGCCAGCAGCCCCGACCGAGGGGTCAGGCAGCCCCAGCATTTT. Amino acids: CASSPDRGVRQPQHF. The gene calls are TRBV7-8 and TRBJ1-5, with a possible D match to TRBD1 (5 bases). The V end was cut by 5 bases, the J end by 7 bases, with 18 bases between. Germline CDR1 SGHVS, CDR2 FQNEAQ. The CDR3 totals 15 residues.

V is TRBV6-6 and J is TRBJ2-7; 7 nucleotides match TRBD1. Per the germline V gene, CDR1 is MNHNY and CDR2 is SVGAGI (reference sequence). The CDR3 is 16 amino acids. V was pared by 0 bases and J by 7 bases, with 12 bases of the junction left unmatched. CDR3 residues: CASSYSDRQGPMEQYF. The DNA of the CDR3 is TGTGCCAGCAGTTACTCGGACAGGCAAGGGCCAATGGAGCAGTACTTC.

Only one count was recorded for this clone. This chain connects TRBV23-1 to TRBJ2-1; either TRBD1 or TRBD2 may supply D (6 bases each). TRBV23-1 is marked as an open reading frame, function uncertain. The CDR3 is 16 amino acids. The V end was cut by 3 bases, the J end by 7 bases, with 19 bases between. CDR3 sequence (DNA): TGCGCCAGCAGTCACCTTGACAGGAGGGGTACGAATGAGCAGTTCTTC. Translation: CASSHLDRRGTNEQFF.

The rearrangement joins TRBV11-3 to TRBJ1-1; D unclear. Trimming pared 0 bases from V and 8 bases from J, leaving 10 bases between. CDR1 SGHNT and CDR2 YENEEA come from the germline V gene. This CDR3 is 13 amino acids long. CDR3 nucleotides: TGTGCCAGCAGCTTAGATATGATAGGGGAAGCTTTCTTT. Residues: CASSLDMIGEAFF.

The chain links TRBV28 to TRBJ1-5; 11 bases map to TRBD1. This CDR3 has 14 residues. Germline V gene lookup returns CDR1 MDHEN and CDR2 SYDVKM. V dropped 7 bases and J dropped 4; count of bases not matched to a gene: 3. CDR3 amino acids: CASIRDRGNQPQHF. In nucleotides, the CDR3 is TGTGCCAGCATCCGGGACAGGGGGAATCAGCCCCAGCATTTT. The full variable domain, rest sourced from reference TRBV28 and TRBJ1-5, is DVKVTQSSRYLVKRTGEKVFLECVQDMDHENMFWYRQDPGLGLRLIYFSYDVKMKEKGDIPEGYSVSREKKERFSLILESASTNQTSMYLCASIRDRGNQPQHFGDGTRLSIL.

The chain links TRBV7-2 to TRBJ2-3; TRBD1 agrees at 7 bases. Trimming removed 3 bases from V and 3 bases from J; junction bases left unmatched: 12. The CDR3 runs 17 residues. Germline loops: CDR1 SGHTA, CDR2 FQGNSA. The CDR3 region is CASSLRTGVFGTDTQYF. The CDR3 DNA is TGTGCCAGCAGCTTGAGAACAGGGGTGTTTGGAACAGATACGCAGTATTTT.

This sequence joins TRBV14 and TRBJ1-6, with D unresolved. Germline CDR1 SGHDN, CDR2 FVKESK. The CDR3 runs 16 residues. V lost 1 base, J lost 10 bases, and 17 bases lay in between. CDR3: CASSQGMSRTRSPLHF. DNA of the CDR3: TGTGCCAGCAGCCAAGGGATGTCAAGGACTCGATCACCCCTCCACTTT.

This rearrangement joins TRBV6-6 to TRBJ2-3; D ambiguous. The V gene lost 7 bases and the J gene lost 2 bases, with 19 bases spanning the gap. In germline, CDR1 is MNHNY, CDR2 SVGAGI (reference sequence). The CDR3 runs 16 residues. DNA of the CDR3: TGTGCCAGCACCTCCCTCCGGTCAGACTCCACAGATACGCAGTATTTT. Residues: CASTSLRSDSTDTQYF.